Listed here is a single T cell receptor beta chain. In this sample, this clonotype turned up once. It lacks a known antigen. One base away there is no much larger clone; base qualities are not given. A single read makes a weak case. This entry comes from a study of CD8 T cells in Susac syndrome (dated by TCRdb to 2018 to 2020). Study-wide context: Among the sequenced Susac syndrome patients, about six had clinically active disease and under 10 were in clinical remission. At blood withdrawal, Susac syndrome patients were either therapy-naive, taking corticosteroids (in some cases with IVIg as well), or taking IVIg alone. Whether CD8+ T cell activation and differentiation in Susac syndrome was antigen driven was tested using repertoire sequencing. Overall study outcomes, separate from this receptor: The study acknowledged that relatively few individuals were included in the TCR sequencing and HLA analysis. In patients with Susac syndrome, the CD4+ T cell repertoire showed no detectable clonal expansion.

The CDR3 sequence holds 15 residues, the cysteine and phenylalanine included. This entry keeps only the CDR3 DNA: 45 bases, framed from base 1. As encoded in the germline V gene, CDR1 is SGHVS while CDR2 is FQNEAQ. V and J lose 1 base and 3 bases, and a span of 12 bases separates them. Peripheral blood CD8+ and CD4+ T cells from healthy donors, Susac syndrome patients and multiple sclerosis patients were profiled using high-throughput TCR beta sequencing. The Susac syndrome patients fulfilled recently defined diagnostic criteria for either definite or probable disease. CD8+ TEMRA cells were enriched by FACS, while bulk CD8+ and CD4+ T cells were purified by magnetic negative isolation. Blood was collected in EDTA tubes and processed within 24 hours, with PBMCs isolated through density gradient centrifugation. PBMCs destined for TCR sequencing were cryopreserved in liquid nitrogen and later thawed in a 37 °C water bath. Purity of sorted or isolated CD4+, CD8+ and CD8+ TEMRA cells was at least 90%.

RNA was extracted using the RNeasy kit, and about 0.45 to 1 ug of the RNA was reverse transcribed with random hexamers. TCR beta CDR3 regions were amplified with the immunoSEQ multiplex PCR assay covering 54 Vbeta and 13 Jbeta segments. PCR amplification bias was corrected by using a synthetic template baseline for primer optimization and computational correction. On the authors' methods: Only productive sequences were kept, with reads annotated to V, D and J genes according to IMGT and analyzed in immunoSEQ Analyzer. Clonality was calculated as one minus the Shannon entropy normalized by log2 of the number of productive unique sequences. For each patient and control, public and private clones were evaluated among the 100 most prevalent clones. Susac-specific clones were defined as absent from healthy and MS cohorts, around 1,000 published viral clones and other ImmuneACCESS disease sequences. TCRdb reran the public reads through fastp at Q25 and MiXCR, keeping productive beta chains. Rows matching on CDR3 protein sequence are summarized as one entry with the most common DNA and genes. None of the V and J calls come from the authors' own analysis; TCRdb made them. The table for this sample lists 80,000 or so distinct CDR3 sequences; approximately 94% of them were counted only once. The ten largest clonotypes hold over 0.5% of the sample.

This TCR derives from a human donor with Susac syndrome. Material: CD4+ T cells from PBMCs. This chain is built from TRBV7-8 and TRBJ2-5; the D gene remains uncertain. The CDR3 corresponds to CASSLVRELKETQYF. Here is the DNA: TGTGCCAGCAGCTTAGTGCGCGAACTCAAAGAGACCCAGTACTTC.